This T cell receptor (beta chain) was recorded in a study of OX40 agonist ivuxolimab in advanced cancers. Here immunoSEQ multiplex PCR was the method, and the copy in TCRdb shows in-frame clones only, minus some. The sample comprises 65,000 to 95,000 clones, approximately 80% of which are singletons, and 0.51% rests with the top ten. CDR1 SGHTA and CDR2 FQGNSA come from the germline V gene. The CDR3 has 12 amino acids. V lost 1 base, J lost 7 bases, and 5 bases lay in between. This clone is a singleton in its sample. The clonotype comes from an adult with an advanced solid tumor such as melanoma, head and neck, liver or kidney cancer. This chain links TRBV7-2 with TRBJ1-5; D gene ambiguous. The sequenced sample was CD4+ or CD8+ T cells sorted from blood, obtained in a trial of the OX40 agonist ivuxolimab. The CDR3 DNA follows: TGTGCCAGCAGCTTAGACGGACAGCCCCAGCATTTT. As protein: CASSLDGQPQHF.